The T cell receptor (beta chain) described here comes from a study of CD8 T cells in ankylosing spondylitis. Study observations and caveats: A motif in TCR beta, a set of several highly homologous variants, appeared characteristic of ankylosing spondylitis blood.

A word on this clonotype: What it binds is unknown.

The CDR3 totals 16 residues. CDR1 and CDR2 (germline): SSHAT, FNYEAQ (reference sequence). Trimming removed 6 bases from V and 2 bases from J; junction bases left unmatched: 10. Libraries for TCR beta were made by quantitative 5'-RACE with molecular barcodes. A single record per CDR3 protein comes from TCRdb applying MiXCR to the 5' RACE reads. The sample lists about 500,000 distinct CDR3 sequences, roughly 13% occurring once. Material: blood, either unsorted or a sorted T cell fraction (not recorded which). The clonotype originates from a male donor with ankylosing spondylitis. The V gene is TRBV7-7, the J gene TRBJ2-5, with 9 positions matching TRBD1. The CDR3 region has the DNA TGTGCCAGCAGTCCCGGGACAGGGTGGGGGCAAGAGACCCAGTACTTC. Protein: CASSPGTGWGQETQYF. Looking up the rest from reference TRBV7-7 and TRBJ2-5 gives the full variable domain: GAGVSQSPRYKVTKRGQDVTLRCDPISSHATLYWYQQALGQGPEFLTYFNYEAQPDKSGLPSDRFSAERPEGSISTLTIQRTEQRDSAMYRCASSPGTGWGQETQYFGPGTRLLVL.